The 11 T cell receptor beta chains below were found in one sample sequenced in a study of T cells in Graves' hyperthyroidism and ophthalmopathy. Amplified TCR beta CDR3 regions came from RNA transcripts. A set of HTBI primers served as the primers for a first-round RT-PCR of the TCR CDR3. TCRdb processed the multiplex PCR reads anew with MiXCR; each CDR3 protein has one entry. Of around 690,000 distinct CDR3 sequences listed, roughly 17% were seen once; the top ten hold around a sixth. The sample was blood. The receptors originated from a man aged 50 to 60 with Graves' hyperthyroidism.

The sample holds many counts of this clonotype. This chain joins TRBV11-2 and TRBJ2-1; TRBD2 might be the D (5 bases). CDR3 size: 15 residues. Between the trimmed V and J ends, which lost 1 base and 2 bases, there was a span of 9 bases. The germline gives CDR1 SGHAT, CDR2 FQNNGV. Here the CDR3 reads CASSLGGLAYNEQFF. As DNA, the CDR3 is TGTGCCAGCAGCTTAGGCGGGTTAGCCTACAATGAGCAGTTCTTC.

This clonotype was picked up many times. The V and J genes are TRBV7-2 and TRBJ1-1; no firm D call. V lost 5 bases and J 1 base, leaving 11 bases between the germline ends. Germline CDR1 is SGHTA and CDR2 is FQGNSA. The CDR3 has 14 amino acids. The CDR3 here is CASSVRRENTEAFF. CDR3 in DNA: TGTGCCAGCAGCGTAAGGCGGGAGAACACTGAAGCTTTCTTT. Complete variable domain (other parts from reference TRBV7-2 and TRBJ1-1): GAGVSQSPSNKVTEKGKDVELRCDPISGHTALYWYRQSLGQGLEFLIYFQGNSAPDKSGLPSDRFSAERTGGSVSTLTIQRTQQEDSAVYLCASSVRRENTEAFFGQGTRLTVV.

Ten or more counts support this clonotype. The chain links TRBV29-1 to TRBJ2-1, with D tentatively TRBD1 (6 bases). The germline V gene encodes CDR1 SQVTM and CDR2 ANQGSEA. V lost 3 bases, J lost 6 bases, and 9 bases lay in between. The CDR3 covers 12 residues. CDR3 amino acids: CSVEGAGNEQFF. CDR3 coding DNA: TGCAGCGTTGAGGGGGCTGGCAATGAGCAGTTCTTC.

Ten or more counts support this clonotype. The chain recombines TRBV5-1 with TRBJ2-7; TRBD2 agrees at 8 bases. The CDR3 totals 14 residues. Germline V gene lookup returns CDR1 SGHRS and CDR2 YFSETQ. V lost 0 bases and J lost 3; bases outside the gene matches: 2. The CDR3 region is CASSLEREYYEQYF. CDR3 nucleotide sequence: TGCGCCAGCAGCTTGGAGCGGGAGTACTACGAGCAGTACTTC.

This clonotype was observed a handful of times. The V call is TRBV6-5, the J call TRBJ2-2; 10 nucleotides match TRBD2. Germline assignment: CDR1 MNHEY and CDR2 SVGAGI. Trimming removed 2 bases from V and 7 bases from J; junction bases left unmatched: 7. CDR3 length: 16 residues. CDR3: CASSYSLAGANGELFF. The CDR3 nucleotides read TGTGCCAGCAGTTACAGTCTAGCGGGAGCCAACGGGGAGCTGTTTTTT.

The chain couples TRBV12-3 or TRBV12-4 to TRBJ2-3; TRBD2 aligns across 12 bases. V shed 7 bases, J shed 6 bases, and the junction held 8 bases outside the gene matches. This CDR3 has 15 amino acids. CDR3 DNA sequence: TGTGCCAGCACCTTTCTAGCGGGAGGGTCCGATACGCAGTATTTT. Its translation is CASTFLAGGSDTQYF.

This clonotype was detected many times. The chain joins TRBV28 to TRBJ2-3; D may be TRBD2 (6 bases). The CDR3 runs 16 residues. CDR1 and CDR2 from the germline V gene are MDHEN and SYDVKM. V lost 5 bases and J lost 2, with 17 bases in between. The CDR3 DNA reads as TGTGCCAGCAGTCGCCCTTTTAGCGGACCCACAGATACGCAGTATTTT. Residues: CASSRPFSGPTDTQYF.

The V gene is TRBV5-1, the J gene TRBJ2-4; D may be TRBD1 (6 bases). V was clipped by 4 bases and J by 5 bases, with 19 bases between them. The CDR3 is 16 residues long. Germline V gene sequence: CDR1 SGHRS, CDR2 YFSETQ. The CDR3 nucleotides are TGCGCCAGCAGCCGGTTCAGGGGAGAAACCGAAAACATTCAGTACTTC. Its protein is CASSRFRGETENIQYF.

The table lists this clonotype with a few counts. The chain recombines TRBV9 with TRBJ1-1; D is undetermined. The germline CDR1 and CDR2 sequences are SGDLS and YYNGEE. Trimming removed 3 bases at V and 2 bases at J, with 11 bases between. This CDR3 has 14 amino acids. CDR3 sequence (DNA): TGTGCCAGCAGCGCTTTGGACTACAACACTGAAGCTTTCTTT. This gives the protein CASSALDYNTEAFF.

This clonotype was observed a handful of times. The CDR3 DNA is TGTGCCAGCAGCGACCTCCGACAGGGTGGGACCGGGGAGCTGTTTTTT. It encodes CASSDLRQGGTGELFF. J is TRBJ2-2 and V is TRBV9; 7 nucleotides match TRBD1. With V trimmed by 3 bases and J by 5 bases, 10 bases remained unmatched. CDR1 SGDLS and CDR2 YYNGEE come from the germline V gene. The CDR3 extends over 16 amino acids.

This clonotype was seen at least ten times. The chain links TRBV27 to TRBJ2-2; D gene uncertain. The CDR3 sequence is 12 residues long. V lost 3 bases, J lost 6 bases, and 5 bases lay in between. CDR1 MNHEY and CDR2 SMNVEV come from the germline V gene (reference sequence). CDR3 residues: CASSFLSGELFF. The CDR3 bases are TGTGCCAGCAGTTTTTTATCCGGGGAGCTGTTTTTT.